Listed here are 3 T cell receptor beta chains from one sample, sequenced in a study of cytotoxic CD8 clonotypes in ibrutinib-treated CLL. TCRdb's table, derived via immunoSEQ multiplex PCR, lists solely in-frame clones and lacks some. The sample lists some 310,000 clones, almost 80% occurring once. Here the sequenced sample was PBMCs, taken before ibrutinib treatment. The receptors stem from a human donor with chronic lymphocytic leukemia.

This clone is a singleton in its sample. This chain connects TRBV5-1 to TRBJ2-2, with D perhaps matching TRBD1 (6 bases). The CDR3 loop spans 15 amino acids. V dropped 0 bases and J dropped 2 bases, with 8 bases sitting between them. Germline V gene sequence: CDR1 SGHRS, CDR2 YFSETQ. DNA of the CDR3: TGCGCCAGCAGCTTGGACAGGGTAAACACCGGGGAGCTGTTTTTT. It specifies CASSLDRVNTGELFF.

The chain links TRBV19 to TRBJ2-7, with 8 bases identical to TRBD1. Per the germline V gene, CDR1 is LNHDA and CDR2 is SQIVND (reference sequence). CDR3 size: 14 residues. The V and J ends lost 4 bases and 3 bases, in that order; junction bases with no gene match: 5. In DNA form, the CDR3 reads TGTGCCAGTAGTACAGGACAGGGAGACTACGAGCAGTACTTC. This codes for CASSTGQGDYEQYF.

The chain uses TRBV7-9 and TRBJ2-7; TRBD1 agrees at 8 bases. The CDR3 is 19 amino acids. V was clipped by 1 base and J by 2 bases; unmatched bases: 16. In germline, CDR1 is SEHNR, CDR2 FQNEAQ (reference sequence). CDR3 amino acids: CASSLGFFTQGQAAYEQYF. The CDR3 DNA is TGTGCCAGCAGCTTAGGGTTTTTCACCCAGGGACAGGCAGCCTACGAGCAGTACTTC.